This TCR beta chain was found in a study of T-cell reconstitution after alpha-beta-depleted transplantation in children. Study-level results: Once a year had passed after transplant, T-cell counts and diversity came mostly from newly produced T cells. Expanded graft clones numbering several hundred reportedly gave rise to alpha-beta T cells about two months after transplant.

This clonotype turned up a few times. What it recognizes is unknown. Preparation of the TCRbeta library used unique molecular identifiers. TCRdb re-called the PCR reads through MiXCR, storing one row per CDR3 protein. In the table there are approximately 980,000 distinct CDR3 sequences, roughly 29% of which are singletons. CDR1 and CDR2 from the germline V gene are DFQATT and SNEGSKA (reference sequence). Between the trimmed V and J ends, which lost 0 bases and 1 base, there was a span of 13 bases. The CDR3 covers 16 residues. Sequenced here: PBMCs, mostly from graft donor cells, sampled 360 days after TCRalphabeta/CD19-depleted stem cell transplant. The TCR originated in a boy in the first two years of life who had a stem cell transplant for SCID, so the T cells may come from the graft donor. The V gene is TRBV20-1, the J gene TRBJ1-5, with D maybe TRBD1 (6 bases). The CDR3 DNA is TGCAGTGCTAGAGATGGAGGGACACTCAGCAATCAGCCCCAGCATTTT. Protein product: CSARDGGTLSNQPQHF.